Below are 5 T cell receptor beta chains sequenced from a single sample in a study of cytomegalovirus exposure and HLA in healthy donors. The PCR had 60 Vbeta and 13 Jbeta primers. The repertoire was sequenced with immunoSEQ multiplex PCR; TCRdb's copy has only in-frame clones and lacks some. Of 100,000 to 150,000 clones in the sample, 75% to 90% were seen once. Source material: PBMCs. All receptors come from a man aged 18 to 35 in good health and CMV-seropositive.

This chain joins TRBV7-9 and TRBJ1-6, with 9 bases aligning to TRBD1. V gave up 5 bases and J gave up 8 bases; unmatched junction bases: 4. The CDR3 is made up of 14 amino acids. Germline-derived CDR1 and CDR2 are SEHNR and FQNEAQ (reference sequence). The CDR3 DNA reads as TGTGCCAGCAGCCTGGGACAGGGATATTCACCCCTCCACTTT. It encodes CASSLGQGYSPLHF.

The rearrangement joins TRBV5-5 to TRBJ1-4, with a possible D match to TRBD1 (5 bases). Germline CDR1 reads SGHKS; CDR2 reads YYEKEE (reference sequence). V shed 3 bases and J shed 3 bases, with 12 bases lying between them. The CDR3 is 15 residues long. DNA for the CDR3: TGTGCCAGCAGCTGGGAAGGGGCTCCTAATGAAAAACTGTTTTTT. Translated: CASSWEGAPNEKLFF.

This sequence joins TRBV13 and TRBJ2-3; 9 positions agree with TRBD2. The germline gives CDR1 PRHDT, CDR2 FYEKMQ (reference sequence). The CDR3 has 15 amino acids. V lost 5 bases to trimming and J lost 0 bases; unmatched junction nucleotides: 3. CDR3 coding DNA: TGTGCCAGCAGCCTGCTAGCGGGGAGCACAGATACGCAGTATTTT. Amino acids: CASSLLAGSTDTQYF. Looking up the rest from reference TRBV13 and TRBJ2-3 gives the full variable domain: AAGVIQSPRHLIKEKRETATLKCYPIPRHDTVYWYQQGPGQDPQFLISFYEKMQSDKGSIPDRFSAQQFSDYHSELNMSSLELGDSALYFCASSLLAGSTDTQYFGPGTRLTVL.

V gene TRBV11-2 combines with J gene TRBJ2-5; tentative D call: TRBD1 (5 bases). V shed 5 bases and J shed 4 bases, with 11 bases lying between them. In germline, CDR1 is SGHAT, CDR2 FQNNGV. This CDR3 comprises 13 residues. CDR3 bases: TGTGCCAGCAGCGGGGCTCAGGGAGAGACCCAGTACTTC. Amino acid sequence: CASSGAQGETQYF. The variable domain in full, with the rest retrieved from reference TRBV11-2 and TRBJ2-5, is EAGVAQSPRYKIIEKRQSVAFWCNPISGHATLYWYQQILGQGPKLLIQFQNNGVVDDSQLPKDRFSAERLKGVDSTLKIQPAKLEDSAVYLCASSGAQGETQYFGPGTRLLVL.

The genes are TRBV2 and TRBJ2-7; 8 bases align to TRBD1. Germline CDR1 is SNHLY and CDR2 is FYNNEI. V was pared by 3 bases and J by 0 bases, with 7 bases of the junction left unmatched. The CDR3 loop spans 16 amino acids. CDR3 in DNA: TGTGCCAGCAGTGATCCGGGACAGGCCAGCTCCTACGAGCAGTACTTC. This sequence encodes CASSDPGQASSYEQYF.